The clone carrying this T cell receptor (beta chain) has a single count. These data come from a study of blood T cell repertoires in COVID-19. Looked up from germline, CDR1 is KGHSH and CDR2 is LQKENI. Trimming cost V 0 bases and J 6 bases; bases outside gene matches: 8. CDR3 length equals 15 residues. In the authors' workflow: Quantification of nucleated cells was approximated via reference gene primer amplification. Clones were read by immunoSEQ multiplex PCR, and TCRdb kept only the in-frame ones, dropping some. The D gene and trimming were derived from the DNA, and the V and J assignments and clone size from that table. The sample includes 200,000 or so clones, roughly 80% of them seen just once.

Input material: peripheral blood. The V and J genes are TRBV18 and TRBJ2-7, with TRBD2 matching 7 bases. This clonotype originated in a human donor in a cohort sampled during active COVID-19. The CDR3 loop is CASSPPGRGSSEQYF. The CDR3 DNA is TGTGCCAGCTCACCACCGGGGAGGGGAAGTTCCGAGCAGTACTTC.